This entry lists 2 T cell receptor beta chains sequenced from one sample in a study of neurological immune-mediated disorders. MiXCR, run by TCRdb on the 5' RACE reads, gives a single entry per CDR3 protein. The data show under 75,000 distinct CDR3 sequences, with 3% to 4% seen just once and approximately 7.1% held by the top ten. What was sequenced was PBMCs. The receptors originated from a woman in her sixties with multiple sclerosis.

The table lists this clonotype with many counts. CDR3 region: CSVEEGNYGYTF. The CDR3 DNA is TGCAGCGTTGAAGAGGGAAACTATGGCTACACCTTC. The chain carries TRBV29-1 and TRBJ1-2; D not certain. This CDR3 region has 12 residues. V lost 0 bases and J lost 2, with 4 bases in between. CDR1 and CDR2 (germline): SQVTM, ANQGSEA.

This clonotype was counted a few times. This sequence may be a read error, since a much larger clone differs from it by one base. The chain employs TRBV5-6 and TRBJ2-1; 9 bases map to TRBD2. The CDR3 has 12 residues. Trimming removed 9 bases from V and 7 bases from J; junction bases left unmatched: 5. Germline V lookup: CDR1 SGHDT, CDR2 YYEEEE. CDR3 sequence: CANIGLANEQFF. DNA for the CDR3: TGTGCCAACATCGGACTAGCGAATGAGCAGTTCTTC.